The TCR beta chain under discussion was sequenced for a study of CXCR3-negative and CXCR3-positive naive CD8 T cells. It was by 5' RACE with UMI labels that the TRB cDNA libraries were prepared. TCRdb re-called the 5' RACE reads and catalogs CDR3 proteins one per entry, DNA excluded. The table gives 40,000 to 50,000 distinct CDR3 sequences; the top ten clones make up 2% to 2.5% of it. The germline V gene encodes CDR1 SGDLS and CDR2 YYNGEE. The CDR3 runs 15 residues. The TCR comes from a human donor in good health. Some clones in this sample may be carry-over from other donors' samples. This chain links TRBV9 with TRBJ2-3. What was sequenced was naive CXCR3- CD8+ T cells from blood. Subset indicated: CD45RO-CCR7+CD27+CD95- naive CD8+ T cells lacking CXCR3 (TNR3-). CDR3 loop: CASSVTATESDTQYF.